The next 19 T cell receptor beta chains were all read from a single sample in a study of blood T cell repertoires in COVID-19. Here immunoSEQ multiplex PCR was the method, and the copy in TCRdb shows in-frame clones only, minus some. This sample has about 160,000 clones, with around 84% found just once. The sequenced sample consisted of peripheral blood. All receptors derive from a man aged 50-59 years with active or convalescent COVID-19.

J is TRBJ2-7 and V is TRBV7-2; the match to TRBD2 covers 8 bases. With 6 bases clipped from V and 3 bases from J, the junction kept 7 bases outside the gene matches. The CDR3 contains 14 residues. Looked up from germline, CDR1 is SGHTA and CDR2 is FQGNSA. CDR3 protein: CASSRSGSVYEQYF. The CDR3 DNA reads TGTGCCAGCAGTCGAAGCGGGAGTGTCTACGAGCAGTACTTC. The whole variable domain, remainder taken from reference TRBV7-2 and TRBJ2-7, is GAGVSQSPSNKVTEKGKDVELRCDPISGHTALYWYRQSLGQGLEFLIYFQGNSAPDKSGLPSDRFSAERTGGSVSTLTIQRTQQEDSAVYLCASSRSGSVYEQYFGPGTRLTVT.

The chain has TRBV14 and TRBJ2-7, with D maybe TRBD1 (7 bases). The CDR3 loop spans 19 amino acids. The germline V gene encodes CDR1 SGHDN and CDR2 FVKESK. V was clipped by 1 base and J by 13 bases, with 35 bases between them. CDR3 in amino acids: CASSQGQGLLNYERVMEYF. The CDR3 DNA follows: TGTGCCAGCAGCCAAGGACAGGGCCTACTCAACTACGAGCGGGTGATGGAATACTTC.

V is TRBV19 and J is TRBJ1-1; a weak D match, TRBD1 (6 bases). CDR1 and CDR2 (germline): LNHDA, SQIVND (reference sequence). The V gene lost 6 bases and the J gene lost 1 base, with 15 bases spanning the gap. This CDR3 spans 15 amino acids. CDR3 sequence (DNA): TGTGCCAGTAGGACCTCCGGGACACCGAACACTGAAGCTTTCTTT. It translates to CASRTSGTPNTEAFF.

The chain couples TRBV7-3 to TRBJ2-2, with a possible D match to TRBD2 (6 bases). Trimming took off 1 base at V and 10 bases at J, with 22 bases between the two ends. CDR3 length equals 17 residues. Germline V gene sequence: CDR1 SGHTA, CDR2 FQGTGA. CDR3 sequence reads: CASSLRVAANFQVELFF. The CDR3 coding sequence is TGTGCCAGCAGCTTAAGAGTAGCGGCCAACTTCCAGGTGGAGCTGTTTTTT.

The rearrangement uses TRBV19 and TRBJ1-4; maybe TRBD1 (5 bases). V was pared by 3 bases and J by 3 bases, with 8 bases between. The CDR3 covers 14 residues. In germline, CDR1 is LNHDA, CDR2 SQIVND (reference sequence). This CDR3 is CASSIGGPNEKLFF. The CDR3 DNA reads TGTGCCAGTAGTATCGGGGGACCTAATGAAAAACTGTTTTTT.

This chain connects TRBV19 to TRBJ2-3, with D possibly being TRBD1 (6 bases). V dropped 5 bases and J dropped 2 bases, with 11 bases sitting between them. Germline V gene data show CDR1 as LNHDA and CDR2 as SQIVND (reference sequence). The CDR3 covers 14 residues. The CDR3 loop is CASSHNRATDTQYF. The CDR3 DNA follows: TGTGCCAGTAGTCATAACAGGGCCACAGATACGCAGTATTTT.

V gene TRBV4-3 combines with J gene TRBJ1-5, with D tentatively TRBD1 (6 bases). V was trimmed by 0 bases and J by 4 bases, leaving 16 bases between them. Per germline, CDR1 LGHNA and CDR2 YSLEER. This CDR3 is built from 17 residues. CDR3 bases: TGCGCCAGCAGCCAAGATAGTGCCCCCAGGGGAAATCAGCCCCAGCATTTT. This encodes CASSQDSAPRGNQPQHF.

This clone was seen more than once but under ten times. The genes are TRBV7-8 and TRBJ1-5; 9 nucleotides align to TRBD1. The CDR3 loop spans 18 amino acids. With 5 bases clipped from V and 0 bases from J, the junction kept 11 bases outside the gene matches. Germline V gives CDR1 SGHVS, CDR2 FQNEAQ. The CDR3 DNA reads TGTGCCAGCAGCACCGGTTGGACAGGGGACGATAGCAATCAGCCCCAGCATTTT. It codes for CASSTGWTGDDSNQPQHF.

The chain couples TRBV6-4 to TRBJ1-1; 8 positions agree with TRBD1. The germline CDR1 and CDR2 sequences are MRHNA and SNTAGT. The J segment lost 4 bases and the V segment lost 3 bases, leaving 7 bases of the junction unmatched. The CDR3 contains 15 residues. CDR3 nucleotide sequence: TGTGCCAGCAGTGAGCAAACAGGGGGGAGCACTGAAGCTTTCTTT. This codes for CASSEQTGGSTEAFF.

The chain carries TRBV9 and TRBJ2-1; perhaps TRBD2 as D (6 bases). Per the germline V gene, CDR1 is SGDLS and CDR2 is YYNGEE. The CDR3 spans 15 residues. Trimming took 0 bases from V and 4 from J, leaving 11 bases between them. The chain's CDR3 is CASSVGRGTYNEQFF. The CDR3 DNA follows: TGTGCCAGCAGCGTAGGGCGGGGTACGTACAATGAGCAGTTCTTC.

The genes are TRBV9 and TRBJ2-7; 8 nucleotides line up with TRBD2. The germline V gene has CDR1 SGDLS and CDR2 YYNGEE. Trimming removed 0 bases from V and 5 bases from J; junction bases left unmatched: 4. CDR3 length: 14 amino acids. In DNA, the CDR3 is TGTGCCAGCAGCGTAGCGGGAGGGGGAAACGAGCAGTACTTC. Amino acid sequence: CASSVAGGGNEQYF.

This clone was counted between two and nine times. The chain uses TRBV7-6 and TRBJ1-4; 7 bases line up with TRBD1. Germline CDR1 reads SGHVS; CDR2 reads FNYEAQ. CDR3 length equals 17 residues. Trimming cost V 1 base and J 8 bases; bases outside gene matches: 13. CDR3 DNA: TGTGCCAGCAGCTTAGAAGGCGGTACAGGGGAGATAGAAAAACTGTTTTTT. It translates to CASSLEGGTGEIEKLFF.

This clone has a single count. The rearrangement uses TRBV4-2 and TRBJ2-7, with D uncertain. V lost 3 bases to trimming and J lost 0 bases, with 9 bases between them. The CDR3 sequence is 14 residues long. CDR1 and CDR2 (germline): LGHNA, YNFKEQ. The CDR3 region is CASSHLESSYEQYF. CDR3 bases: TGTGCCAGCAGCCACCTTGAGAGCTCCTACGAGCAGTACTTC.

This clone was detected once. The gene calls are TRBV28 and TRBJ2-5; D is perhaps TRBD2 (5 bases). Trimming removed 11 bases from V and 2 bases from J, with 15 bases in between. The CDR3 length is 13 residues. The germline CDR1 and CDR2 sequences are MDHEN and SYDVKM. The CDR3 DNA is TGTGCCCCACGTTCCGGGATTCAAGAGACCCAGTACTTC. Its protein product is CAPRSGIQETQYF.

The J gene is TRBJ2-7, the V gene TRBV19; 7 bases map to TRBD2. The V segment lost 3 bases and the J segment 3 bases; nucleotides outside the gene matches: 8. Germline CDR1 reads LNHDA; CDR2 reads SQIVND (reference sequence). This CDR3 is built from 15 residues. In DNA form, the CDR3 reads TGTGCCAGTAGTATTGTACTAGCGAGGAACTACGAGCAGTACTTC. This codes for CASSIVLARNYEQYF.

The V gene is TRBV6-2 or TRBV6-3, the J gene TRBJ2-1; TRBD2 is a possible D gene (6 bases). Germline values: CDR1 MNHEY, CDR2 SVGEGT. The CDR3 length is 15 residues. V was shortened by 5 bases and J by 10 bases, with 21 bases between the two germline ends. The CDR3 here is CASSPPPGVNGEQFF. CDR3 sequence (DNA): TGTGCCAGCAGTCCCCCACCGGGGGTAAACGGGGAGCAGTTCTTC.

This chain uses TRBV6-4 with TRBJ2-3; 8 bases line up with TRBD2. V lost 0 bases and J lost 1; bases outside the gene matches: 3. CDR1 and CDR2 (germline): MRHNA, SNTAGT. The CDR3 totals 16 residues. CDR3 DNA: TGTGCCAGCAGTGACTCTAGCGGGGACCGCACAGATACGCAGTATTTT. Translation: CASSDSSGDRTDTQYF.

V gene TRBV24-1 combines with J gene TRBJ2-3, with D maybe TRBD1 (5 bases). Germline V lookup: CDR1 KGHDR, CDR2 SFDVKD. Trimming took off 3 bases at V and 5 bases at J, with 8 bases between the two ends. The CDR3 has 13 amino acids. The CDR3 loop reads CATSDGRGDTQYF. The CDR3 DNA reads as TGTGCCACCAGTGATGGTAGGGGAGATACGCAGTATTTT.

The chain has TRBV9 and TRBJ2-1; 12 bases line up with TRBD2. There are 19 residues in the CDR3. V lost 0 bases, J lost 4 bases, and 11 bases stayed unmatched. CDR1 is SGDLS, CDR2 YYNGEE, per germline. CDR3 sequence: CASSVGLSGGLAGYNEQFF. DNA for the CDR3: TGTGCCAGCAGCGTAGGGTTGAGCGGTGGACTAGCGGGGTACAATGAGCAGTTCTTC.